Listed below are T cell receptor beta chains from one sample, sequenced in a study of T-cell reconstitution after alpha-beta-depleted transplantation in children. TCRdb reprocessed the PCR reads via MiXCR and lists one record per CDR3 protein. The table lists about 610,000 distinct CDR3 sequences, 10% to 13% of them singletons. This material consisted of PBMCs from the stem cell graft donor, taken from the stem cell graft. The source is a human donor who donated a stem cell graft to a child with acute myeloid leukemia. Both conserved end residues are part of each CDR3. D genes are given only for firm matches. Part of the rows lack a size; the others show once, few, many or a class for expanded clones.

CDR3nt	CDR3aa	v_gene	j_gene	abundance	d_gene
TGTGCCAGCAGATTGGGCAGGGGAGGTCAGCCCCAGCATTTT	CASRLGRGGQPQHF	TRBV6-1	TRBJ1-5	-	-
TGTGCCAGCAGTTCGGGACTGGCTAACTATGGCTACACCTTC	CASSSGLANYGYTF	TRBV2	TRBJ1-2	few	-
TGCAGCGTTTTTTCGGGATCCTACAATGAGCAGTTCTTC	CSVFSGSYNEQFF	TRBV29-1	TRBJ2-1	few	-
TGTGCCAGCAGTTACCCACCCAGCGGGATAGGCAATGAGCAGTTCTTC	CASSYPPSGIGNEQFF	TRBV6-5	TRBJ2-1	-	TRBD2
TGCAGTGCTAGGTATGGCCTAGCGGGAGCTGATGGGACCCAGTACTTC	CSARYGLAGADGTQYF	TRBV20-1	TRBJ2-5	-	TRBD2
TGTGCCAGCAGCCAAGGACTAGCGGGAGCGGGAACCGGGGAGCTGTTTTTT	CASSQGLAGAGTGELFF	TRBV3-1	TRBJ2-2	many	TRBD2
TGCGCCAGCCGGCGGTTAGGCGAAGGGGACACCGGGGAGCTGTTTTTT	CASRRLGEGDTGELFF	TRBV5-1	TRBJ2-2	many	-
TGTGCCAGCAGTGAAGTTAGAGTTCAACAGTACTTC	CASSEVRVQQYF	TRBV2	TRBJ2-5	many	-
TGCGCCAGCAGCTTGGAGGGATCCGAGCAGTACTTC	CASSLEGSEQYF	TRBV5-1	TRBJ2-7	few	-
TGTGCCAGCAGCGTCAGTACACAAGAGACCCAGTACTTC	CASSVSTQETQYF	TRBV9	TRBJ2-5	few	-
TGTGCCAGCACCCTCGGGCTAGCGGGAGGGAGCCATGAGCAGTTCTTC	CASTLGLAGGSHEQFF	TRBV28	TRBJ2-1	many	TRBD2
TGTGCCACCAGCAGCAGGGGAGATACGCAGTATTTT	CATSSRGDTQYF	TRBV15	TRBJ2-3	many	-
TGTGCCAGCAGTTACTCCCGGGACGGTGCAGGGCCCCAGCATTTT	CASSYSRDGAGPQHF	TRBV6-2/TRBV6-3	TRBJ1-5	many	-
TGCAGCGCCAAACCACTAGCGGGAGGGGCGATCACAGATACGCAGTATTTT	CSAKPLAGGAITDTQYF	TRBV29-1	TRBJ2-3	many	TRBD2
TGTGCCACCAGCAGAGATCGGGGGAGTAGCGGGAGCCTCAACAAAAACATTCAGTACTTC	CATSRDRGSSGSLNKNIQYF	TRBV15	TRBJ2-4	-	TRBD2
TGTGCCAGCAGCTCTATCCTTAAATACGAGCAGTACTTC	CASSSILKYEQYF	TRBV11-1	TRBJ2-7	-	-
TGTGCCAGCAGTGCCACTCCGGGGACTGAAGCTTTCTTT	CASSATPGTEAFF	TRBV6-4	TRBJ1-1	-	-
TGTGCCAGCAGCTCAAAGGGGGCAACTAATGAAAAACTGTTTTTT	CASSSKGATNEKLFF	TRBV7-9	TRBJ1-4	-	-
TGTGCCAGCAGTCCTAGCCCCGGGACTAGCAATGAGCAGTTCTTC	CASSPSPGTSNEQFF	TRBV12-3/TRBV12-4	TRBJ2-1	-	TRBD2
TGTGCCACCAGTGATTACCTAGACGCCGGGGAGCTGTTTTTT	CATSDYLDAGELFF	TRBV24-1	TRBJ2-2	many	-
TGCGCCAGCAGCCGACAGGGGGAACACGAGCAGTACTTC	CASSRQGEHEQYF	TRBV5-1	TRBJ2-7	few	TRBD1
TGTGCCACCAGTGACACAGGGGGCCGGGGAGATACGCAGTATTTT	CATSDTGGRGDTQYF	TRBV24-1	TRBJ2-3	few	TRBD1
TGTGCCACCAGCAGAAGTCTTTCCCCCCCTAACTATGGCTACACCTTC	CATSRSLSPPNYGYTF	TRBV15	TRBJ1-2	many	-
TGTGCCAGCAGTTTTTTCATCGCCCGGGACACCGTAGACAATGAGCAGTTCTTC	CASSFFIARDTVDNEQFF	TRBV12-3/TRBV12-4	TRBJ2-1	many	-
TGTGCCAGCAGCTTTGGGATAGCGGGAGGGGAGCAGTTCTTC	CASSFGIAGGEQFF	TRBV7-9	TRBJ2-1	-	TRBD2
TGCGCCAGCAGCTCGGGACTTAACTCCTACGAGCAGTACTTC	CASSSGLNSYEQYF	TRBV5-1	TRBJ2-7	many	-
TGTGCCAGCAGTTCAATCAACAGTGAGCAGTTCTTC	CASSSINSEQFF	TRBV6-5	TRBJ2-1	many	-
TGCAGTGCTAAGGGGCGGACTACCACAAAAGAGACCCAGTACTTC	CSAKGRTTTKETQYF	TRBV20-1	TRBJ2-5	many	-